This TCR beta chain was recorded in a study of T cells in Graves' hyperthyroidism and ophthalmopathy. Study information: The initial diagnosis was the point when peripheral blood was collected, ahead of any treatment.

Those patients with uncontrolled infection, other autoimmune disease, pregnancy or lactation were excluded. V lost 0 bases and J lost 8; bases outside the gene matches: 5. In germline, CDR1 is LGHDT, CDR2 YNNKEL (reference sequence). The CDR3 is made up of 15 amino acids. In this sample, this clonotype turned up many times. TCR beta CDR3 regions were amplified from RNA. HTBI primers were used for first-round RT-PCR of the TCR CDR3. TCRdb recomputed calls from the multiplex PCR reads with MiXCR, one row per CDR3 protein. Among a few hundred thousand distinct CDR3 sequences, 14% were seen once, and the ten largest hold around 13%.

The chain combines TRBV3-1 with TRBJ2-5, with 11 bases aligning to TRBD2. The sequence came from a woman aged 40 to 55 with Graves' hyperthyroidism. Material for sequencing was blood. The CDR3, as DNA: TGTGCCAGCAGCCAAGATCAGACTAGCGGGATCACCCAGTACTTC. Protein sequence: CASSQDQTSGITQYF.